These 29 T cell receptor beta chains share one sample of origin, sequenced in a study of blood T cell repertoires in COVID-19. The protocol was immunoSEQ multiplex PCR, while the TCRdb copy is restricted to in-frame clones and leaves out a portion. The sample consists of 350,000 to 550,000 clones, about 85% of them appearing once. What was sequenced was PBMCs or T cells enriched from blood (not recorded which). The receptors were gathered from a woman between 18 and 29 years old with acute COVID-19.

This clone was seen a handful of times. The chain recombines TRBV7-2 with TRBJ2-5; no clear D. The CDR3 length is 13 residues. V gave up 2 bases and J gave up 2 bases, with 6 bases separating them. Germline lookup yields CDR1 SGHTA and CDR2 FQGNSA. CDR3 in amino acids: CASSLSWQETQYF. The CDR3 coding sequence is TGTGCCAGCAGCTTAAGCTGGCAAGAGACCCAGTACTTC.

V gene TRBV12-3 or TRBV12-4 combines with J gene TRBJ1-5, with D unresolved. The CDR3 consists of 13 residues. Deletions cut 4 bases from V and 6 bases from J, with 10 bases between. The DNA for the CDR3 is TGTGCCAGCAGTTCGTCAGTTTCTCAGCCCCAGCATTTT. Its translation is CASSSSVSQPQHF.

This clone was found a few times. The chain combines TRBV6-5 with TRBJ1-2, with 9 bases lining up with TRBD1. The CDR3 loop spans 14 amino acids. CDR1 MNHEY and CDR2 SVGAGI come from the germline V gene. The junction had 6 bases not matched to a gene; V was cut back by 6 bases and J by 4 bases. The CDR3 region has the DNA TGTGCCAGCAGCCTCGGGGACAGGGCCTATGGCTACACCTTC. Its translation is CASSLGDRAYGYTF.

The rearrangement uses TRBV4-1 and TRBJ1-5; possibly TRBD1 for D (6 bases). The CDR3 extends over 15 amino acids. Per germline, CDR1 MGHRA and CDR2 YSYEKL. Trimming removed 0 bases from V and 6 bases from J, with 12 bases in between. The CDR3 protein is CASSQEGGAAQPQHF. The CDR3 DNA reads TGCGCCAGCAGCCAAGAGGGGGGGGCCGCTCAGCCCCAGCATTTT.

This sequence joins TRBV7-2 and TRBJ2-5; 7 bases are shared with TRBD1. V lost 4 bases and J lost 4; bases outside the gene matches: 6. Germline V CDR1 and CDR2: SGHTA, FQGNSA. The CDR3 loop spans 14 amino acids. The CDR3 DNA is TGTGCCAGCAGCTCGACAGGGCTTGGAGAGACCCAGTACTTC. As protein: CASSSTGLGETQYF.

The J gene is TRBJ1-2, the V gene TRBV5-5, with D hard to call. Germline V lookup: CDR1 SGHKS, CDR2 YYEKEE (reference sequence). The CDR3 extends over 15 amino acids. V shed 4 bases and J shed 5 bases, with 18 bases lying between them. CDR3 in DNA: TGTGCCAGCAGCGCCACTCGCCTTTCGGGGTATGGCTACACCTTC. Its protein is CASSATRLSGYGYTF.

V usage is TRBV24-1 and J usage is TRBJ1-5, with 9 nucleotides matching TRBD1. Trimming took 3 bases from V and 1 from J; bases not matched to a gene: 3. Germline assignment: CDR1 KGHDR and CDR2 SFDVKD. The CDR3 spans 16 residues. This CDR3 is CATSDPQGASNQPQHF. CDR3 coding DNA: TGTGCCACCAGTGATCCACAGGGGGCAAGCAATCAGCCCCAGCATTTT.

The CDR3 is CASSPGQGAAQPQHF. As DNA, the CDR3 is TGTGCCAGCAGCCCCGGACAGGGGGCTGCTCAGCCCCAGCATTTT. The chain combines TRBV5-4 with TRBJ1-5, with 11 bases identical to TRBD1. CDR3 size: 15 residues. J gave up 6 bases and V 4 bases, and 6 bases lay outside the gene matches. Germline CDR1 SGHNT, CDR2 YYREEE (reference sequence).

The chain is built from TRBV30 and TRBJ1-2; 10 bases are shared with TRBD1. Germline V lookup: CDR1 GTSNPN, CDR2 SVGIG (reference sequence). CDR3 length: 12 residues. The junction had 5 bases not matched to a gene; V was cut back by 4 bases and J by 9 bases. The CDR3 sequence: CAWNGQGVRYTF. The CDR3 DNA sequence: TGTGCCTGGAACGGACAGGGGGTCCGCTACACCTTC. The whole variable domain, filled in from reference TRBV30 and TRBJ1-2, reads SQTIHQWPATLVQPVGSPLSLECTVEGTSNPNLYWYRQAAGRGLQLLFYSVGIGQISSEVPQNLSASRPQDRQFILSSKKLLLSDSGFYLCAWNGQGVRYTFGSGTRLTVV.

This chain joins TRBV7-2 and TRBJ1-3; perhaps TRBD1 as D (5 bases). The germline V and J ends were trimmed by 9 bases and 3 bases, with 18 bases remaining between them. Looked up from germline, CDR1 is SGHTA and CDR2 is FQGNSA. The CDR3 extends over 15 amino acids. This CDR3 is CASNSPDGGGNTIYF. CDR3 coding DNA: TGTGCCAGTAATTCCCCAGACGGGGGTGGAAACACCATATATTTT.

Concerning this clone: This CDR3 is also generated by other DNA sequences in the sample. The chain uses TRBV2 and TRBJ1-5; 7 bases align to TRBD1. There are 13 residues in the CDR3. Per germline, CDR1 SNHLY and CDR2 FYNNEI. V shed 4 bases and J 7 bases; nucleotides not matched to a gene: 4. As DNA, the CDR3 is TGTGCCAGCAGTGGGGACAGACGGCAGCCCCAGCATTTT. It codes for CASSGDRRQPQHF.

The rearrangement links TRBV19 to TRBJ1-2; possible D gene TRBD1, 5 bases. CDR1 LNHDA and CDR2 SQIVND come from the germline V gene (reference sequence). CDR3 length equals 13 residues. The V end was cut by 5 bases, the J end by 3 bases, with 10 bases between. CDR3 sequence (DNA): TGTGCCAGTAGTGGGGGACTGGACTATGGCTACACCTTC. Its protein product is CASSGGLDYGYTF. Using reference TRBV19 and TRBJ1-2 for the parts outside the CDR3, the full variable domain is DGGITQSPKYLFRKEGQNVTLSCEQNLNHDAMYWYRQDPGQGLRLIYYSQIVNDFQKGDIAEGYSVSREKKESFPLTVTSAQKNPTAFYLCASSGGLDYGYTFGSGTRLTVV.

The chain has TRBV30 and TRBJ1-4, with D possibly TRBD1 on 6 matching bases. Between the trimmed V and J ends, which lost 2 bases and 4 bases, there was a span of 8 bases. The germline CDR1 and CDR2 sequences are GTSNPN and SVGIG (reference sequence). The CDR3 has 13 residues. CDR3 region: CAWSSGVNEKLFF. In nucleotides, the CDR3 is TGTGCCTGGAGTTCAGGGGTTAATGAAAAACTGTTTTTT.

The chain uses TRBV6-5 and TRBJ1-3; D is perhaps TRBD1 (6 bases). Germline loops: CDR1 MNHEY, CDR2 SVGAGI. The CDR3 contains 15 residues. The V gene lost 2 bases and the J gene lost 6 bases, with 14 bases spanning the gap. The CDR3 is CASSYPTGVANTIYF. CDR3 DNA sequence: TGTGCCAGCAGTTACCCGACAGGCGTAGCAAACACCATATATTTT.

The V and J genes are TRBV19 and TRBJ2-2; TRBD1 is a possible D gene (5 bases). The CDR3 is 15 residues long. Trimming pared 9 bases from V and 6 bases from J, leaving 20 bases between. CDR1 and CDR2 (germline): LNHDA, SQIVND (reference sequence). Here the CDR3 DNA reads TGTGCCAGCAAAGACAGAGGACCTTTTTCCGGGGAGCTGTTTTTT. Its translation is CASKDRGPFSGELFF.

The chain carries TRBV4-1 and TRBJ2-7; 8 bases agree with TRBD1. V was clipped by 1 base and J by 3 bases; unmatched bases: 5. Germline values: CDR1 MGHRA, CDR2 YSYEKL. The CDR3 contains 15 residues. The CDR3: CASSQVTGGRYEQYF. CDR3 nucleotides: TGCGCCAGCAGCCAAGTTACAGGGGGTCGCTACGAGCAGTACTTC.

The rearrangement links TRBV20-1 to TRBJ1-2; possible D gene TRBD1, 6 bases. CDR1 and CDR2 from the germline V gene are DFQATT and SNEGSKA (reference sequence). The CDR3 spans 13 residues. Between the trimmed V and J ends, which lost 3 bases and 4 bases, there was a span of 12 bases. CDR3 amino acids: CSASSGEGYGYTF. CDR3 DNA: TGCAGTGCTAGTTCAGGGGAGGGCTATGGCTACACCTTC.

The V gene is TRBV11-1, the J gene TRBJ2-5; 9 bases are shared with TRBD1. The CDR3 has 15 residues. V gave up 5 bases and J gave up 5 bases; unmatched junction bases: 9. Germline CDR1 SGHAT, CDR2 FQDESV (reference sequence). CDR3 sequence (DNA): TGTGCCAGCAGCACAGGCGGGACAGGGTGGGAGACCCAGTACTTC. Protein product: CASSTGGTGWETQYF.

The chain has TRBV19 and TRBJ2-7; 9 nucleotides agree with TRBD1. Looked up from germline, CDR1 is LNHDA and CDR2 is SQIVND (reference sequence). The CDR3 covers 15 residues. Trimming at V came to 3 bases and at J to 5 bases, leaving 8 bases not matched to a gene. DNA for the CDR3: TGTGCCAGTAGTATTATCCGGGACAGGGTCCACGAGCAGTACTTC. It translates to CASSIIRDRVHEQYF. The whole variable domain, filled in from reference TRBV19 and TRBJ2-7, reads DGGITQSPKYLFRKEGQNVTLSCEQNLNHDAMYWYRQDPGQGLRLIYYSQIVNDFQKGDIAEGYSVSREKKESFPLTVTSAQKNPTAFYLCASSIIRDRVHEQYFGPGTRLTVT.

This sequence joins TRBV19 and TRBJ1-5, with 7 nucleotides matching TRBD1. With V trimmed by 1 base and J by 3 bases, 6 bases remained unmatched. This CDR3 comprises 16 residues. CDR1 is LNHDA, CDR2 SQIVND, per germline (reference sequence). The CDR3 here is CASSIGGDSYNQPQHF. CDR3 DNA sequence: TGTGCCAGTAGTATAGGAGGGGACAGCTACAATCAGCCCCAGCATTTT. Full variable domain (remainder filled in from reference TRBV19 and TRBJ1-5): DGGITQSPKYLFRKEGQNVTLSCEQNLNHDAMYWYRQDPGQGLRLIYYSQIVNDFQKGDIAEGYSVSREKKESFPLTVTSAQKNPTAFYLCASSIGGDSYNQPQHFGDGTRLSIL.

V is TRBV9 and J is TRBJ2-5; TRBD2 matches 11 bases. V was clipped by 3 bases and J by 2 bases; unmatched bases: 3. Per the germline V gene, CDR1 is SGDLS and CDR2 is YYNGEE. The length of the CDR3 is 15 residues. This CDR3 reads CASSATSGRQETQYF. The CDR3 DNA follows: TGTGCCAGCAGCGCAACTAGCGGGAGACAAGAGACCCAGTACTTC.

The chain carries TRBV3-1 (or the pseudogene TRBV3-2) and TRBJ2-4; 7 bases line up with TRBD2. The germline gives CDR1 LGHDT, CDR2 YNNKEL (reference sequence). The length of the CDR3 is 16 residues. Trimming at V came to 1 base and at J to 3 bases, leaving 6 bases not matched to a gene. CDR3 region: CASSQVGRAGKNIQYF. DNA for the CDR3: TGTGCCAGCAGCCAAGTTGGGAGGGCTGGCAAAAACATTCAGTACTTC.

CDR3 DNA: TGTGCCAGCACCACCCCCGGGTATGAGCAGTTCTTC. Translating gives CASTTPGYEQFF. The chain links TRBV28 to TRBJ2-1; D not certain. This CDR3 is built from 12 residues. The V gene's germline CDR1 is MDHEN and CDR2 SYDVKM. V dropped 7 bases and J dropped 8 bases, with 12 bases sitting between them. Drawing the rest from reference TRBV28 and TRBJ2-1, the complete variable domain is DVKVTQSSRYLVKRTGEKVFLECVQDMDHENMFWYRQDPGLGLRLIYFSYDVKMKEKGDIPEGYSVSREKKERFSLILESASTNQTSMYLCASTTPGYEQFFGPGTRLTVL.

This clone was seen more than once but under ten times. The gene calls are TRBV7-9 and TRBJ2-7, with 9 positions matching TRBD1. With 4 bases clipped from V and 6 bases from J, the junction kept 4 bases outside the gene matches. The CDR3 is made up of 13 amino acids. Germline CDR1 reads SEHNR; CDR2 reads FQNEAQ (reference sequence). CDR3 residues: CASSSTGGGEQYF. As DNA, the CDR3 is TGTGCCAGCAGCTCGACAGGGGGTGGCGAGCAGTACTTC. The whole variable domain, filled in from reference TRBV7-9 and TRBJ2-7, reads DTGVSQNPRHKITKRGQNVTFRCDPISEHNRLYWYRQTLGQGPEFLTYFQNEAQLEKSRLLSDRFSAERPKGSFSTLEIQRTEQGDSAMYLCASSSTGGGEQYFGPGTRLTVT.

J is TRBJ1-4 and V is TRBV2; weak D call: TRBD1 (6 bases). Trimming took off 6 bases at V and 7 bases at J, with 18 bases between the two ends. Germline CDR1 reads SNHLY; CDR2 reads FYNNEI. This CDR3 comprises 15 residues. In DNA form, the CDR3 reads TGTGCCAGCAGCCTAATACAGGGTGGGGGTGAAAAACTGTTTTTT. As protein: CASSLIQGGGEKLFF.

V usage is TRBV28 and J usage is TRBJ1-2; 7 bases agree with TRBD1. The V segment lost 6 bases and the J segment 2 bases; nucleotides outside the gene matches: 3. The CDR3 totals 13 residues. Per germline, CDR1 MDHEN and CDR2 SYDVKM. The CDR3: CASSLDRNYGYTF. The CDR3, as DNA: TGTGCCAGCAGCCTGGACAGGAACTATGGCTACACCTTC.

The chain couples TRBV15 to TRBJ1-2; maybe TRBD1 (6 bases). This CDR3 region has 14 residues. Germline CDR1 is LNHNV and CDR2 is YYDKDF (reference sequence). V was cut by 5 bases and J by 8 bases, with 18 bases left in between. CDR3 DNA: TGTGCCACCAGCTCGAGGACAGCCCGCCGGGGCTACACCTTC. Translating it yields CATSSRTARRGYTF.

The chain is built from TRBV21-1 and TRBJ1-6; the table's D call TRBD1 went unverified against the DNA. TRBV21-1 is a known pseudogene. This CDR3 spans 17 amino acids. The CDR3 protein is CASSRDNNRGDNSPLHF. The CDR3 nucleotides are TGTGCCAGCAGCAGAGACAATAACAGGGGTGATAATTCACCCCTCCACTTT.

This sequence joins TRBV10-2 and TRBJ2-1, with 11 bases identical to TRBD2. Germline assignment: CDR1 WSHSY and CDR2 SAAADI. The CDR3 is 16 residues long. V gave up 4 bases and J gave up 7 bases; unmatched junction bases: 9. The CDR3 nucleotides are TGCGCCAGCAGTGCTACCACTAGCGGGAGTCTAAATGAGCAGTTCTTC. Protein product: CASSATTSGSLNEQFF.